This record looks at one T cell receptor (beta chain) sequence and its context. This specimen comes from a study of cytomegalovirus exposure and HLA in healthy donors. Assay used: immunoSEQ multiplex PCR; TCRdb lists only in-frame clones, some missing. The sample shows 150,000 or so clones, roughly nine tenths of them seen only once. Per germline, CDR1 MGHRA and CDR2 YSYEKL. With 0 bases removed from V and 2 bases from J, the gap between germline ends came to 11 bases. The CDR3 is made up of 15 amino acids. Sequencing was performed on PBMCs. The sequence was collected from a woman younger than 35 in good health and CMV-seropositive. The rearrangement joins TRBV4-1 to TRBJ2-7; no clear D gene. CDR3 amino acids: CASSQEVQVPYEQYF. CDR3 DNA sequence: TGCGCCAGCAGCCAAGAAGTTCAGGTTCCCTACGAGCAGTACTTC.